Below, 21 T cell receptor beta chains from the same sample are listed, as sequenced in a study of cytomegalovirus exposure and HLA in healthy donors. PCR involved 60 Vbeta and 13 Jbeta primers. Generated by immunoSEQ multiplex PCR, the TCRdb table keeps only in-frame clones and is missing some. The sample gives about 160,000 clones, approximately 80% of which show up once; approximately 8.7% is in the top ten. Sequenced material: PBMCs. All receptors derive from a young man in good health and CMV-seropositive.

The J gene is TRBJ2-5, the V gene TRBV7-9, with D perhaps TRBD1 (6 bases). Germline V gene lookup returns CDR1 SEHNR and CDR2 FQNEAQ (reference sequence). V was pared by 5 bases and J by 4 bases, with 11 bases between. The CDR3 runs to 13 residues. Here the CDR3 reads CASSNRDVETQYF. The CDR3 region has the DNA TGTGCCAGCAGCAACAGGGACGTAGAGACCCAGTACTTC. Full variable domain (outside the CDR3, taken from reference TRBV7-9 and TRBJ2-5): DTGVSQNPRHKITKRGQNVTFRCDPISEHNRLYWYRQTLGQGPEFLTYFQNEAQLEKSRLLSDRFSAERPKGSFSTLEIQRTEQGDSAMYLCASSNRDVETQYFGPGTRLLVL.

The chain has TRBV19 and TRBJ2-2, with 9 nucleotides matching TRBD2. V shed 8 bases, J shed 0 bases, and the junction held 22 bases outside the gene matches. CDR3 length: 21 residues. Germline-derived CDR1 and CDR2 are LNHDA and SQIVND (reference sequence). The CDR3 DNA sequence: TGTGCCAGTCGGGGGATTAGACTAGCGGATACGAAAACATCGAACACCGGGGAGCTGTTTTTT. This gives the protein CASRGIRLADTKTSNTGELFF.

The rearrangement links TRBV7-7 to TRBJ2-3, with 12 positions matching TRBD2. The CDR3 extends over 17 amino acids. Germline lookup yields CDR1 SSHAT and CDR2 FNYEAQ (reference sequence). J lost 2 bases, V lost 5 bases, and 8 bases had no gene match. The CDR3 sequence is CASSPEGLAGTTDTQYF. The CDR3 DNA follows: TGTGCCAGCAGCCCCGAGGGACTAGCGGGTACCACAGATACGCAGTATTTT.

The chain uses TRBV10-3 and TRBJ2-2; D ambiguous. The V and J ends lost 3 bases and 4 bases respectively, with 9 bases between them. The germline V gene encodes CDR1 ENHRY and CDR2 SYGVKD. The CDR3 is 14 residues long. CDR3: CAISDGGVTGELFF. The CDR3 nucleotides are TGTGCCATCAGTGATGGCGGAGTCACCGGGGAGCTGTTTTTT.

The rearrangement joins TRBV10-1 to TRBJ2-2, with D tentatively TRBD1 (5 bases). The CDR3 covers 14 residues. The V gene's germline CDR1 is WNHNN and CDR2 SYGVQD (reference sequence). With 6 bases removed from V and 7 bases from J, the gap between germline ends came to 15 bases. CDR3 nucleotides: TGCGCCAGCAGGGAGCAGGCAAGGGGCGGGGAGCTGTTTTTT. Its translation is CASREQARGGELFF.

The V and J genes are TRBV5-4 and TRBJ1-1; 7 nucleotides match TRBD1. Trimming at V came to 6 bases and at J to 0 bases, leaving 11 bases not matched to a gene. The CDR3 runs 16 residues. Germline CDR1 reads SGHNT; CDR2 reads YYREEE (reference sequence). The CDR3 bases are TGTGCCAGCAAAGGATCCCCTACAGGGGTGAACACTGAAGCTTTCTTT. Translating it yields CASKGSPTGVNTEAFF.

This clone appeared once. The genes are TRBV6-1 and TRBJ2-1, with 9 nucleotides matching TRBD1. J was trimmed by 6 bases and V by 7 bases; bases with no gene match: 7. Germline V gives CDR1 MNHNS, CDR2 SASEGT. The CDR3 totals 14 residues. CDR3: CASITGGYSNEQFF. The DNA for the CDR3 is TGTGCCAGCATAACAGGGGGCTACTCCAATGAGCAGTTCTTC.

The gene calls are TRBV5-1 and TRBJ2-1, with 9 nucleotides matching TRBD2. The germline V gene has CDR1 SGHRS and CDR2 YFSETQ. The CDR3 contains 16 residues. The junction had 8 bases not matched to a gene; V was cut back by 0 bases and J by 7 bases. In DNA form, the CDR3 reads TGCGCCAGCAGCTTGGCCGGTAGCGGGAGAGGGAATGAGCAGTTCTTC. Translated, it gives CASSLAGSGRGNEQFF.

The gene calls are TRBV9 and TRBJ2-3; a possible D gene is TRBD2 (6 bases). This CDR3 is built from 16 residues. Trimming left V 0 bases short and J 4 bases short, with 15 bases between. Germline V gene lookup returns CDR1 SGDLS and CDR2 YYNGEE. CDR3 amino acids: CASSVGGGVAPDTQYF. The CDR3 DNA follows: TGTGCCAGCAGCGTAGGAGGCGGGGTCGCTCCAGATACGCAGTATTTT. Full variable domain (missing parts from reference TRBV9 and TRBJ2-3): DSGVTQTPKHLITATGQRVTLRCSPRSGDLSVYWYQQSLDQGLQFLIQYYNGEERAKGNILERFSAQQFPDLHSELNLSSLELGDSALYFCASSVGGGVAPDTQYFGPGTRLTVL.

The V gene is TRBV10-3, the J gene TRBJ1-3, with D unresolved. This CDR3 region has 14 residues. Germline CDR1 is ENHRY and CDR2 is SYGVKD. Trimming removed 8 bases from V and 3 bases from J, with 14 bases in between. The CDR3 sequence: CAIQALGNGNTIYF. CDR3 in DNA: TGTGCCATCCAAGCCCTGGGCAATGGAAACACCATATATTTT.

The CDR3 DNA reads as TGCGCCAGCAGCCAAGGCAGGGCGAAAGTGGCAGATACGCAGTATTTT. Amino acids: CASSQGRAKVADTQYF. The genes are TRBV4-1 and TRBJ2-3, with D possibly matching TRBD1 (5 bases). The CDR3 covers 16 residues. The ends were cut back, 1 base at V and 4 bases at J, with 15 bases in the middle. Germline values: CDR1 MGHRA, CDR2 YSYEKL.

The gene calls are TRBV7-9 and TRBJ1-1; D remains unclear. This CDR3 has 16 residues. The V and J ends lost 5 bases and 1 base respectively, with 17 bases between them. Germline CDR1 is SEHNR and CDR2 is FQNEAQ (reference sequence). In DNA form, the CDR3 reads TGTGCCAGCAGCAACACCATCAGCGTCAAGAACACTGAAGCTTTCTTT. This sequence encodes CASSNTISVKNTEAFF.

The chain uses TRBV30 and TRBJ2-1; 9 bases match TRBD2. With V trimmed by 8 bases and J by 2 bases, 7 bases remained unmatched. The CDR3 covers 14 residues. Germline V gene data show CDR1 as GTSNPN and CDR2 as SVGIG (reference sequence). CDR3 DNA: TGTGCCCGAAAGACTAGCGGCACCTACAATGAGCAGTTCTTC. It translates to CARKTSGTYNEQFF.

This clone has more than one count but fewer than ten. This chain connects TRBV11-2 to TRBJ2-7; 11 positions match TRBD2. CDR3 length: 17 residues. Germline CDR1 is SGHAT and CDR2 is FQNNGV. J was trimmed by 2 bases and V by 5 bases; bases with no gene match: 11. The CDR3 region has the DNA TGTGCCAGCAGCGCCAGGGGGACTAGCGGAGTAACCTACGAGCAGTACTTC. As protein: CASSARGTSGVTYEQYF.

The J gene is TRBJ1-4, the V gene TRBV30; tentative D call: TRBD1 (5 bases). The CDR3 extends over 14 amino acids. The germline V gene encodes CDR1 GTSNPN and CDR2 SVGIG (reference sequence). The ends were cut back, 0 bases at V and 7 bases at J, with 12 bases in the middle. CDR3 in DNA: TGTGCCTGGAGTGTGGGGGGAGGATTTGAAAAACTGTTTTTT. Its protein is CAWSVGGGFEKLFF.

The rearrangement joins TRBV7-2 to TRBJ1-3, with 9 bases aligning to TRBD1. V trimming: 2 bases; J trimming: 2 bases; junction bases outside the gene matches: 10. CDR3 length: 18 residues. The germline V gene has CDR1 SGHTA and CDR2 FQGNSA. For the CDR3, the DNA is TGTGCCAGCAGCTTAATGTCCGGGACAGGGAGTACTGGAAACACCATATATTTT. Translating gives CASSLMSGTGSTGNTIYF.

This chain joins TRBV18 and TRBJ1-5; TRBD1 might be the D (6 bases). The germline gives CDR1 KGHSH, CDR2 LQKENI. CDR3 size: 20 residues. V was cut by 1 base and J by 0 bases, with 22 bases left in between. CDR3 residues: CASSPLRLGTHVASNQPQHF. CDR3 in DNA: TGTGCCAGCTCACCACTACGGTTGGGGACACACGTTGCTAGCAATCAGCCCCAGCATTTT.

The chain combines TRBV27 with TRBJ2-5; maybe TRBD2 (7 bases). CDR1 MNHEY and CDR2 SMNVEV come from the germline V gene (reference sequence). Trimming removed 1 base from V and 1 base from J, with 16 bases in between. CDR3 length: 17 residues. The CDR3 is CASSLWTAGAVQETQYF. DNA of the CDR3: TGTGCCAGCAGTTTATGGACGGCGGGGGCCGTCCAAGAGACCCAGTACTTC.

CDR3 nucleotide sequence: TGCGCCAGCAGCTTGGACGCCAGGGGTCTTAATTCTGGAAACACCATATATTTT. Translating gives CASSLDARGLNSGNTIYF. The rearrangement links TRBV5-1 to TRBJ1-3; D is possibly TRBD1 (6 bases). The CDR3 spans 18 residues. The germline V gene has CDR1 SGHRS and CDR2 YFSETQ. V gave up 0 bases and J gave up 1 base, with 17 bases separating them.

This clone occurred once. The V gene is TRBV9, the J gene TRBJ2-1; the D gene is possibly TRBD2 (5 bases). The CDR3 is made up of 14 amino acids. The V gene's germline CDR1 is SGDLS and CDR2 YYNGEE. The V end lost 2 bases, the J end lost 3 bases, and 9 bases lay between the germline ends. CDR3 DNA: TGTGCCAGCAGCGTGGGCGGGCACTACAATGAGCAGTTCTTC. This gives the protein CASSVGGHYNEQFF.

The chain couples TRBV6-5 to TRBJ1-2, with D maybe TRBD1 (5 bases). In germline, CDR1 is MNHEY, CDR2 SVGAGI. The CDR3 sequence is 15 residues long. V shed 6 bases and J shed 2 bases, with 16 bases lying between them. The CDR3: CASRPLAGRNYGYTF. The CDR3 bases are TGTGCCAGCAGACCCCTGGCAGGGAGGAACTATGGCTACACCTTC.